A selection of T cell receptor beta chains follows, all from one sample in a study of blood T cells in healthy people across ages. TCRdb used MiXCR to reprocess the 5' RACE reads, holding one entry per CDR3 protein. The repertoire holds 650,000 to 800,000 distinct CDR3 sequences, with approximately 48% as singletons. The sample taken for sequencing was blood. The receptors were sampled from a man between 60 and 75 years old in good health. Each CDR3 is given with its conserved first and last residue. The D gene is left open where the match is weak. Clone size is given for some rows only: seen once, a few or many times, or a class if the clone is expanded.

v_gene: TRBV6-6
j_gene: TRBJ2-7
abundance: NA
d_gene: NA
CDR3aa: CASSGRASSYEQYF
CDR3nt: TGTGCCAGCAGCGGCCGAGCCAGCTCCTACGAGCAGTACTTC

v_gene: TRBV29-1
j_gene: TRBJ1-1
abundance: few
d_gene: NA
CDR3aa: CSVEGIQGVNTEAFF
CDR3nt: TGCAGCGTTGAAGGAATTCAGGGAGTTAACACTGAAGCTTTCTTT

v_gene: TRBV6-2/TRBV6-3
j_gene: TRBJ1-3
abundance: NA
d_gene: NA
CDR3aa: CASRVSLGAGNTIYF
CDR3nt: TGTGCCAGCAGAGTTTCATTGGGCGCGGGAAACACCATATATTTT

v_gene: TRBV5-4
j_gene: TRBJ2-6
abundance: NA
d_gene: NA
CDR3aa: CASSIEGRANVLTF
CDR3nt: TGTGCCAGCAGCATCGAGGGACGGGCCAACGTCCTGACTTTC

v_gene: TRBV10-3
j_gene: TRBJ2-1
abundance: few
d_gene: NA
CDR3aa: CAISETGLTRNEQFF
CDR3nt: TGTGCCATCAGTGAGACAGGCCTCACGCGGAATGAGCAGTTCTTC

v_gene: TRBV6-2/TRBV6-3
j_gene: TRBJ2-7
abundance: NA
d_gene: NA
CDR3aa: CASSYSTGLPEQYF
CDR3nt: TGTGCCAGCAGTTACTCAACAGGACTCCCGGAGCAGTACTTC

v_gene: TRBV20-1
j_gene: TRBJ1-1
abundance: NA
d_gene: TRBD1
CDR3aa: CSARHNRGAEAFF
CDR3nt: TGCAGTGCTAGACACAACAGGGGGGCTGAAGCTTTCTTT

v_gene: TRBV4-1
j_gene: TRBJ2-1
abundance: NA
d_gene: NA
CDR3aa: CASSQALTTAYNEQFF
CDR3nt: TGCGCCAGCAGCCAAGCCTTGACGACAGCGTACAATGAGCAGTTCTTC

v_gene: TRBV20-1
j_gene: TRBJ1-4
abundance: NA
d_gene: TRBD1
CDR3aa: CSAWDRGANEKLFF
CDR3nt: TGCAGTGCCTGGGACAGGGGGGCTAATGAAAAACTGTTTTTT

v_gene: TRBV9
j_gene: TRBJ2-3
abundance: NA
d_gene: NA
CDR3aa: CASSVATGLSTDTQYF
CDR3nt: TGTGCCAGCAGCGTAGCGACCGGGCTTAGCACAGATACGCAGTATTTT

v_gene: TRBV30
j_gene: TRBJ2-7
abundance: NA
d_gene: NA
CDR3aa: CAWSWRQSTSGEQYF
CDR3nt: TGTGCCTGGAGTTGGAGACAGTCCACCTCGGGAGAGCAGTACTTC

v_gene: TRBV7-8
j_gene: TRBJ2-7
abundance: NA
d_gene: NA
CDR3aa: CASSLDGTISYEQYF
CDR3nt: TGTGCCAGCAGCTTAGATGGGACAATATCCTACGAGCAGTACTTC

v_gene: TRBV12-3/TRBV12-4
j_gene: TRBJ2-7
abundance: NA
d_gene: NA
CDR3aa: CASSLGPGRSYEQYF
CDR3nt: TGTGCCAGCAGTTTGGGACCTGGGCGCTCCTACGAGCAGTACTTC

v_gene: TRBV7-2
j_gene: TRBJ1-5
abundance: once
d_gene: NA
CDR3aa: CASSFGHPYSNQPQHF
CDR3nt: TGTGCCAGCAGCTTCGGACATCCCTATAGCAATCAGCCCCAGCATTTT

v_gene: TRBV20-1
j_gene: TRBJ1-1
abundance: NA
d_gene: TRBD1
CDR3aa: CSGHRGGTEAFF
CDR3nt: TGCAGTGGTCACAGGGGCGGCACTGAAGCTTTCTTT

v_gene: TRBV10-1
j_gene: TRBJ2-5
abundance: NA
d_gene: NA
CDR3aa: CASSESWAGTQYF
CDR3nt: TGCGCCAGCAGTGAGTCTTGGGCGGGGACCCAGTACTTC

v_gene: TRBV20-1
j_gene: TRBJ1-3
abundance: NA
d_gene: TRBD1
CDR3aa: CSARDRGKNTIYF
CDR3nt: TGCAGTGCTAGAGACAGGGGGAAAAACACCATATATTTT

v_gene: TRBV11-2
j_gene: TRBJ2-7
abundance: few
d_gene: TRBD1
CDR3aa: CASSIGQGIYEQYF
CDR3nt: TGTGCCAGCAGCATCGGACAGGGAATCTACGAGCAGTACTTC

v_gene: TRBV20-1
j_gene: TRBJ2-1
abundance: NA
d_gene: TRBD2
CDR3aa: CSATSGGLNEQFF
CDR3nt: TGCAGTGCCACTAGCGGGGGGCTCAATGAGCAGTTCTTC

v_gene: TRBV18
j_gene: TRBJ2-7
abundance: few
d_gene: NA
CDR3aa: CASSPGATDDEQYF
CDR3nt: TGTGCCAGCTCACCAGGCGCTACAGACGACGAGCAGTACTTC

v_gene: TRBV6-1
j_gene: TRBJ2-7
abundance: once
d_gene: TRBD2
CDR3aa: CASSIRLAGGDNEQYF
CDR3nt: TGTGCCAGCAGTATACGACTAGCGGGGGGGGACAATGAGCAGTACTTC

v_gene: TRBV28
j_gene: TRBJ2-7
abundance: NA
d_gene: NA
CDR3aa: CASSPPRGTTHEQYF
CDR3nt: TGTGCCAGCAGTCCGCCCCGGGGGACCACCCACGAGCAGTACTTC

v_gene: TRBV21-1
j_gene: TRBJ2-1
abundance: once
d_gene: NA
CDR3aa: CASSKGRGGHTYNEQFF
CDR3nt: TGTGCCAGCAGCAAAGGAAGAGGGGGTCACACCTACAATGAGCAGTTCTTC

v_gene: TRBV5-1
j_gene: TRBJ2-7
abundance: few
d_gene: NA
CDR3aa: CASRETVRAYEQYF
CDR3nt: TGCGCCAGCAGAGAGACGGTTAGAGCCTACGAGCAGTACTTC

v_gene: TRBV28
j_gene: TRBJ1-2
abundance: few
d_gene: NA
CDR3aa: CASSWAKGFNYGYTF
CDR3nt: TGTGCCAGCAGCTGGGCAAAGGGTTTTAACTATGGCTACACCTTC

v_gene: TRBV18
j_gene: TRBJ1-1
abundance: NA
d_gene: NA
CDR3aa: CASQETLNTEAFF
CDR3nt: TGTGCCAGCCAAGAGACCCTGAACACTGAAGCTTTCTTT

v_gene: TRBV6-2/TRBV6-3
j_gene: TRBJ2-7
abundance: NA
d_gene: NA
CDR3aa: CASSDNFNEQYF
CDR3nt: TGTGCCAGCAGCGACAATTTTAACGAGCAGTACTTC

v_gene: TRBV6-5
j_gene: TRBJ1-2
abundance: NA
d_gene: NA
CDR3aa: CASSSPGKNLYGYTF
CDR3nt: TGTGCCAGCAGTTCCCCGGGGAAGAATCTCTATGGCTACACCTTC

v_gene: TRBV5-5
j_gene: TRBJ2-1
abundance: NA
d_gene: TRBD2
CDR3aa: CASNWGGYNEQFF
CDR3nt: TGTGCCAGCAATTGGGGGGGTTACAATGAGCAGTTCTTC

v_gene: TRBV4-3
j_gene: TRBJ1-6
abundance: few
d_gene: NA
CDR3aa: CASSHITGPNSPLHF
CDR3nt: TGCGCCAGCAGCCACATCACCGGGCCCAATTCACCCCTCCACTTT

v_gene: TRBV29-1
j_gene: TRBJ1-4
abundance: NA
d_gene: NA
CDR3aa: CSGGGPGEKLFF
CDR3nt: TGCAGCGGGGGGGGGCCAGGGGAAAAACTGTTTTTT

v_gene: TRBV7-9
j_gene: TRBJ1-4
abundance: NA
d_gene: NA
CDR3aa: CASSSYGSRGDEKLFF
CDR3nt: TGTGCCAGCAGCTCCTACGGGTCCCGAGGGGATGAAAAACTGTTTTTT

v_gene: TRBV20-1
j_gene: TRBJ2-3
abundance: NA
d_gene: NA
CDR3aa: CSAGEVSKRTDTQYF
CDR3nt: TGCAGTGCTGGGGAAGTGAGTAAGAGGACAGATACGCAGTATTTT

v_gene: TRBV4-1
j_gene: TRBJ2-7
abundance: few
d_gene: TRBD1
CDR3aa: CASSRRVGQGSEQYF
CDR3nt: TGCGCCAGCAGCCGACGGGTTGGACAGGGGAGCGAGCAGTACTTC

v_gene: TRBV20-1
j_gene: TRBJ2-1
abundance: NA
d_gene: NA
CDR3aa: CSARGTISYNEQFF
CDR3nt: TGCAGTGCTAGAGGGACGATCTCCTACAATGAGCAGTTCTTC

v_gene: TRBV20-1
j_gene: TRBJ2-7
abundance: few
d_gene: NA
CDR3aa: CSAWPLGQHHEQYF
CDR3nt: TGCAGTGCTTGGCCCTTGGGCCAGCACCACGAGCAGTACTTC

v_gene: TRBV7-2
j_gene: TRBJ1-5
abundance: few
d_gene: NA
CDR3aa: CASSLGSLGWQPQHF
CDR3nt: TGTGCCAGCAGCTTAGGGTCGTTAGGGTGGCAGCCCCAGCATTTT

v_gene: TRBV12-3/TRBV12-4
j_gene: TRBJ2-1
abundance: many
d_gene: NA
CDR3aa: CASSADSRYNEQFF
CDR3nt: TGTGCCAGCAGCGCCGACAGTCGGTACAATGAGCAGTTCTTC

v_gene: TRBV20-1
j_gene: TRBJ2-5
abundance: NA
d_gene: NA
CDR3aa: CSAKRTRGYQETQYF
CDR3nt: TGCAGTGCCAAGAGGACTAGGGGGTACCAAGAGACCCAGTACTTC

v_gene: TRBV5-1
j_gene: TRBJ2-1
abundance: few
d_gene: TRBD1
CDR3aa: CASSLASQGANEQFF
CDR3nt: TGCGCCAGCAGCTTGGCTTCACAGGGGGCTAATGAGCAGTTCTTC

v_gene: TRBV4-3
j_gene: TRBJ1-2
abundance: few
d_gene: NA
CDR3aa: CASSQSWQRSNYGYTF
CDR3nt: TGCGCCAGCAGCCAGTCTTGGCAGCGGAGCAACTATGGCTACACCTTC

v_gene: TRBV7-9
j_gene: TRBJ2-3
abundance: NA
d_gene: TRBD1
CDR3aa: CASSLVGGSGSTDTQYF
CDR3nt: TGTGCCAGCAGCTTGGTAGGGGGCTCCGGTAGCACAGATACGCAGTATTTT

v_gene: TRBV5-1
j_gene: TRBJ1-2
abundance: NA
d_gene: NA
CDR3aa: CASSSSPTGPMEYGYTF
CDR3nt: TGCGCCAGCAGCTCGAGCCCGACAGGCCCTATGGAATATGGCTACACCTTC

v_gene: TRBV5-1
j_gene: TRBJ2-6
abundance: NA
d_gene: TRBD2
CDR3aa: CASSFSGGLSGANVLTF
CDR3nt: TGCGCCAGCAGCTTTAGCGGGGGCCTCTCTGGGGCCAACGTCCTGACTTTC

v_gene: TRBV3-1
j_gene: TRBJ2-7
abundance: many
d_gene: NA
CDR3aa: CASSHQSYEQYF
CDR3nt: TGTGCCAGCAGCCATCAGTCCTACGAGCAGTACTTC

v_gene: TRBV10-3
j_gene: TRBJ2-3
abundance: NA
d_gene: TRBD1
CDR3aa: CAIRGQRDTDTQYF
CDR3nt: TGTGCCATCAGGGGACAGAGGGACACAGATACGCAGTATTTT

v_gene: TRBV18
j_gene: TRBJ2-5
abundance: NA
d_gene: NA
CDR3aa: CASSPRVGAARGGETQYF
CDR3nt: TGTGCCAGCTCACCACGAGTCGGCGCGGCTAGAGGTGGGGAGACCCAGTACTTC

v_gene: TRBV18
j_gene: TRBJ1-1
abundance: NA
d_gene: NA
CDR3aa: CANSKTPNTEAFF
CDR3nt: TGTGCCAACTCAAAAACACCGAACACTGAAGCTTTCTTT

v_gene: TRBV5-1
j_gene: TRBJ1-5
abundance: few
d_gene: NA
CDR3aa: CASSLGGKNQPQHF
CDR3nt: TGCGCCAGCAGCCTAGGGGGGAAAAATCAGCCCCAGCATTTT

v_gene: TRBV25-1
j_gene: TRBJ2-5
abundance: NA
d_gene: TRBD2
CDR3aa: CASSDPTSGETQYF
CDR3nt: TGTGCCAGCAGTGACCCGACTAGCGGGGAGACCCAGTACTTC

v_gene: TRBV9
j_gene: TRBJ2-1
abundance: few
d_gene: NA
CDR3aa: CASSQAGTGEQFF
CDR3nt: TGTGCCAGCAGCCAGGCCGGGACGGGTGAGCAGTTCTTC

v_gene: TRBV20-1
j_gene: TRBJ2-5
abundance: NA
d_gene: TRBD2
CDR3aa: CSARDPPLRLAGGETQYF
CDR3nt: TGCAGTGCTAGAGATCCCCCCCTTAGACTAGCGGGCGGGGAGACCCAGTACTTC

v_gene: TRBV2
j_gene: TRBJ2-2
abundance: NA
d_gene: TRBD2
CDR3aa: CASSEVGEGTGELFF
CDR3nt: TGTGCCAGCAGTGAAGTCGGGGAGGGGACCGGGGAGCTGTTTTTT

v_gene: TRBV4-1
j_gene: TRBJ1-4
abundance: NA
d_gene: TRBD1
CDR3aa: CASSPGQGTATNEKLFF
CDR3nt: TGCGCCAGCAGCCCGGGACAGGGGACGGCAACTAATGAAAAACTGTTTTTT

v_gene: TRBV18
j_gene: TRBJ2-7
abundance: few
d_gene: NA
CDR3aa: CASSPSSAYEQYF
CDR3nt: TGTGCCAGCTCACCATCCTCCGCCTACGAGCAGTACTTC

v_gene: TRBV18
j_gene: TRBJ2-1
abundance: NA
d_gene: TRBD1
CDR3aa: CASSIQGVGNEQFF
CDR3nt: TGTGCCAGCTCGATCCAGGGGGTTGGCAATGAGCAGTTCTTC

v_gene: TRBV5-5
j_gene: TRBJ2-7
abundance: few
d_gene: NA
CDR3aa: CASSLWVSDEQYF
CDR3nt: TGTGCCAGCAGCTTGTGGGTTTCGGACGAGCAGTACTTC

v_gene: TRBV10-2
j_gene: TRBJ2-5
abundance: NA
d_gene: TRBD1
CDR3aa: CASSDILGQGLETQYF
CDR3nt: TGCGCCAGCAGTGACATTCTGGGACAGGGTTTGGAGACCCAGTACTTC

v_gene: TRBV9
j_gene: TRBJ2-6
abundance: NA
d_gene: NA
CDR3aa: CASSVRLAGANVLTF
CDR3nt: TGTGCCAGCAGCGTCCGACTAGCTGGGGCCAACGTCCTGACTTTC

v_gene: TRBV7-9
j_gene: TRBJ1-5
abundance: many
d_gene: NA
CDR3aa: CASSLPSGQPQHF
CDR3nt: TGTGCCAGCAGCTTACCCTCGGGCCAGCCCCAGCATTTT